These T cell receptor beta chains were read from a single sample in a study of OX40 agonist ivuxolimab in advanced cancers. Sequencing was performed with immunoSEQ multiplex PCR; in TCRdb, only in-frame clones are kept and a portion is missing. The table lists 20,000 to 30,000 clones, approximately 90% of them singletons. The source material was CD4+ or CD8+ T cells sorted from blood, sampled in a trial of the OX40 agonist ivuxolimab. Receptors originate from an adult with an advanced solid tumor such as melanoma, head and neck, liver or kidney cancer. The CDR3 runs from the conserved cysteine through the conserved F or W. The order of the fields is J gene, V gene, CDR3 protein.

TRBJ2-7	TRBV5-1	CASSLAADYEQYF
TRBJ1-2	TRBV4-1	CASSQENRGWGYTF
TRBJ1-6	TRBV27	CASSPDIRGANYNSPLHF
TRBJ1-2	TRBV29-1	CSVALTENYGYTF
TRBJ1-1	TRBV7-9	CAVIGGVNTEAFF
TRBJ2-2	TRBV7-6	CASSSTSGATGELFF
TRBJ2-3	TRBV6-1	CASSELAGSTDTQYF
TRBJ2-5	TRBV7-7	CASSLTTSHQETQYF
TRBJ1-3	TRBV30	CAWSVTTSGNTIYF
TRBJ2-3	TRBV13	CASSLNLVSGGPESTDTQYF
TRBJ1-5	TRBV9	CASNDPPRQANQPQHF
TRBJ1-4	TRBV5-1	CASSGWGWDEKLFF
TRBJ2-5	TRBV29-1	CSVESLGGEETQYF
TRBJ2-1	TRBV6-6	CASSQGAANNEQFF
TRBJ1-4	TRBV4-1	CASSRTAPQGRGHNEKLFF
TRBJ2-3	TRBV11-3	CASSFLRGSDTQYF
TRBJ1-2	TRBV14	CASSQRGQLDYTF
TRBJ2-3	TRBV27	CASSLSRGGTDTQYF
TRBJ1-1	TRBV5-1	CASSLGQGAYTEAFF
TRBJ1-2	TRBV5-1	CASSLTPRDGGYTF
TRBJ2-1	TRBV11-2	CASSPGLAWNNEQFF
TRBJ1-2	TRBV30	CAQLRGVPGGYTF
TRBJ2-7	TRBV29-1	CSGRGGDSSYEQYF
TRBJ2-7	TRBV6-1	CASSEGLAGGEQYF
TRBJ2-7	TRBV6-5	CASSYSRGEQYF
TRBJ2-7	TRBV7-9	CASSLERAGIYEQYF
TRBJ1-1	TRBV7-9	CASSLAGQGARHTEAFF
TRBJ2-7	TRBV29-1	CSVQGGYEQYF
TRBJ2-2	TRBV7-2	CASSSRPTGELFF
TRBJ2-5	TRBV7-7	CASSLGGRQETQYF
TRBJ2-3	TRBV6-1	CASSGLAGDTDTQYF
TRBJ2-7	TRBV10-3	CAISGSYEQYF
TRBJ2-1	TRBV10-1	CASSESRGRAYNEQFF
TRBJ2-1	TRBV6-5	CASSYSPSGSHNEQFF
TRBJ2-5	TRBV27	CASRRLGRETQYF
TRBJ2-3	TRBV2	CASSRTLSTDTQYF
TRBJ1-1	TRBV6-5	CASSYFGTGVGTEAFF
TRBJ2-1	TRBV30	CAWSEGDRFPTDEQFF
TRBJ1-3	TRBV19	CASSISDSGNTIYF
TRBJ1-4	TRBV6-5	CASSYRGLNEKLFF
TRBJ1-1	TRBV6-5	CASSYGGGSNTEAFF
TRBJ2-5	TRBV7-9	CASSLRTEAWETQYF
TRBJ2-3	TRBV29-1	CSVFPDRTSTDTQYF
TRBJ2-5	TRBV5-1	CASTLDQETQYF
TRBJ2-7	TRBV5-6	CASSSTGVPDPFGDEQYF
TRBJ2-1	TRBV11-3	CASSFPGQGAPGNEQFF
NA	TRBV6-5	CASSLSSVSSYEQYF
TRBJ2-1	TRBV29-1	CSVTGTQGDNEQFF
TRBJ2-3	TRBV10-3	CAAETGETDTQYF
TRBJ2-5	TRBV9	CASSVESLPGGPNPQETQYF
TRBJ2-3	TRBV29-1	CSVEGRDLDTQYF
TRBJ1-2	TRBV7-2	CASSLDEVIRRGYTF
TRBJ1-4	TRBV7-9	CASSIPLGGEKLFF